The source of this T cell receptor beta chain is a study of shared clonotypes between healthy human individuals. Study-wide context: The study enrolled a couple of women and a few men aged 18 to 49.

Each PCR replicate from the sorted subsets contained about 210 ng DNA, which is about 30,000 T cell genomes. Method: immunoSEQ multiplex PCR; TCRdb's copy keeps in-frame clones and lacks some. The table has around 2,000,000 clones, around 95% seen once. General study findings and limits: Sequencing depth was predicted to influence how clonotypes are shared among donors. Larger estimated richness was generally recorded for naive subsets relative to memory subsets.

About this clone itself: Its antigen is unidentified.

This clonotype was sampled from a man aged 18 to 35 in good health. Sequenced: naive CD4+ T cells sorted from blood. The subset denotes: CD45RA+ positively selected.

CDR3 in amino acids: CASSPRAGNTIYF. The CDR3 nucleotides read TGTGCCAGCAGTCCCCGTGCTGGAAACACCATATATTTT. The chain joins TRBV25-1 to TRBJ1-3; D is uncertain. CDR1 MGHDK and CDR2 SYGVNS come from the germline V gene. There are 13 residues in the CDR3. The ends were cut back, 5 bases at V and 2 bases at J, with 7 bases in the middle.